This paragraph reports one TCR beta chain. Its antigen is not identified. The protocol was immunoSEQ multiplex PCR, while the TCRdb copy is restricted to in-frame clones and leaves out a portion. The sample consists of some 120,000 clones, just over 85% of them appearing once. These data are taken from a study of T cell responses to AZD1222 COVID-19 vaccine. Study-wide findings and caveats: White British people made up most donors, females outnumbered males, and clonal diversity was possibly underestimated. At baseline, just 5 or 6 AZD1222 recipients tested seropositive.

The sample was peripheral blood, taken on day 0 of MenACWY control vaccination. This clonotype was sampled from an adult in good health.

The CDR3 reads CAISDPGQGFYEQYF. The CDR3 bases are TGTGCCATCAGTGACCCGGGACAGGGTTTCTACGAGCAGTACTTC. The gene calls are TRBV10-3 and TRBJ2-7; 9 positions agree with TRBD1. The V gene's germline CDR1 is ENHRY and CDR2 SYGVKD. This CDR3 comprises 15 residues. After removal of 3 bases from V and 3 bases from J, the junction contained 6 bases not matched to a gene.